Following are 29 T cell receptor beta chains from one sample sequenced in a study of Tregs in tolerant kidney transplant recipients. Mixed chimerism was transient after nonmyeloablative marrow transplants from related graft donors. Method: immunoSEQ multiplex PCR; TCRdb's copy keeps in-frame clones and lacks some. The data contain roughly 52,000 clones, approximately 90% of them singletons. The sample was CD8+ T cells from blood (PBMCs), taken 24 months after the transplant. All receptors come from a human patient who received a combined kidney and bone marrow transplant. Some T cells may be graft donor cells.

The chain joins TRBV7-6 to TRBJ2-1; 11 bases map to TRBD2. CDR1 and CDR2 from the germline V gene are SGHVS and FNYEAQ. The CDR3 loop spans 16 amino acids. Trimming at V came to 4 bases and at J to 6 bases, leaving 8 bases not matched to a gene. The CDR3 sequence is CASSSPTSGNINEQFF. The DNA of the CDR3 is TGTGCCAGCAGCTCCCCGACTAGCGGGAATATCAATGAGCAGTTCTTC.

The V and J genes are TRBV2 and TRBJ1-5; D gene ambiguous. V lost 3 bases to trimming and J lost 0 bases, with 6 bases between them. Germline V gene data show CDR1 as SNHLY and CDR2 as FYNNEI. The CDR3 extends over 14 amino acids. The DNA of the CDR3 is TGTGCCAGCAGTGACAGTTATAGCAATCAGCCCCAGCATTTT. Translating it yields CASSDSYSNQPQHF.

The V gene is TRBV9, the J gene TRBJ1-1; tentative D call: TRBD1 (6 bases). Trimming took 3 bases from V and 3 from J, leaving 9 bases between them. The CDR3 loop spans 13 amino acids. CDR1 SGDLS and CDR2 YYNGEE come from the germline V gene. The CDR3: CASSEQGYTEAFF. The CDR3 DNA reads TGTGCCAGCAGCGAACAGGGTTACACTGAAGCTTTCTTT.

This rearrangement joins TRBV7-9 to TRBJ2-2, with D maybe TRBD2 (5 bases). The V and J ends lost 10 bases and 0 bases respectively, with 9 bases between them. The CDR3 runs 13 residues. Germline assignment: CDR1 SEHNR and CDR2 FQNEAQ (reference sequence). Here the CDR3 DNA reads TGTGCCAAATGGACTCCGAACACCGGGGAGCTGTTTTTT. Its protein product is CAKWTPNTGELFF.

The CDR3 DNA follows: TGTGCCAGCAGCCTCGGTGTGGGGGGTTCACCCCTCCACTTT. This gives the protein CASSLGVGGSPLHF. This rearrangement joins TRBV5-6 to TRBJ1-6; D is possibly TRBD1 (5 bases). This CDR3 is built from 14 residues. The germline V and J ends were trimmed by 4 bases and 9 bases, with 14 bases remaining between them. Germline-derived CDR1 and CDR2 are SGHDT and YYEEEE.

CDR3 sequence (DNA): TGTGCCAGCCTACCGGAGCGGGGGAGGGACAATGAGCAGTTCTTC. Protein: CASLPERGRDNEQFF. The chain uses TRBV28 and TRBJ2-1; 8 bases align to TRBD2. Per germline, CDR1 MDHEN and CDR2 SYDVKM. This CDR3 contains 15 residues. Trimming cost V 8 bases and J 5 bases; bases outside gene matches: 11.

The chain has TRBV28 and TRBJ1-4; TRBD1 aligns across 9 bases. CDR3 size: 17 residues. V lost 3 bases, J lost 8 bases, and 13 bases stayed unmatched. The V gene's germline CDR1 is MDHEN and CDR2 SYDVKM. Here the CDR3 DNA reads TGTGCCAGCAGTTTTGAGACAGGGGGAGTGCCTCCCGAAAAACTGTTTTTT. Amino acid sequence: CASSFETGGVPPEKLFF. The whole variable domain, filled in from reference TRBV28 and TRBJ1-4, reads DVKVTQSSRYLVKRTGEKVFLECVQDMDHENMFWYRQDPGLGLRLIYFSYDVKMKEKGDIPEGYSVSREKKERFSLILESASTNQTSMYLCASSFETGGVPPEKLFFGSGTQLSVL.

The CDR3 region has the DNA TGTGCCAGCAGCGTGACAGCCGCAGATACGCAGTATTTT. It codes for CASSVTAADTQYF. This chain uses TRBV5-6 with TRBJ2-3; a weak D match, TRBD1 (5 bases). The CDR3 has 13 amino acids. Trimming cost V 4 bases and J 4 bases, with 10 bases left between them. The V gene's germline CDR1 is SGHDT and CDR2 YYEEEE.

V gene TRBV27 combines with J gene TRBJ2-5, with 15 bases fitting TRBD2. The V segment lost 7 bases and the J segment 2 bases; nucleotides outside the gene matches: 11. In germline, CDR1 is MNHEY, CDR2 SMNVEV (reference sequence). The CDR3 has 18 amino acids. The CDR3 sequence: CASKRMGLAGGKQETQYF. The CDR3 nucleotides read TGTGCCAGCAAACGTATGGGACTAGCGGGGGGAAAACAAGAGACCCAGTACTTC.

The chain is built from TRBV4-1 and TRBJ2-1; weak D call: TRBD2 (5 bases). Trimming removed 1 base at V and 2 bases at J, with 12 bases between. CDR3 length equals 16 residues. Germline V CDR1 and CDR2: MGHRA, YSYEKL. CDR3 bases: TGCGCCAGCAGCCAAGTCGAGGGTCTGACCTACAATGAGCAGTTCTTC. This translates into CASSQVEGLTYNEQFF.

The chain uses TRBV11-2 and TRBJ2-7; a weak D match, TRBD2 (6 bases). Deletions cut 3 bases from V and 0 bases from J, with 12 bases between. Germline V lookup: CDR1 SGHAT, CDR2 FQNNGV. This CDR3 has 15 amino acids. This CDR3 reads CASSLWDSSSYEQYF. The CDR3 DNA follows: TGTGCCAGCAGCTTGTGGGACTCTAGCTCCTACGAGCAGTACTTC.

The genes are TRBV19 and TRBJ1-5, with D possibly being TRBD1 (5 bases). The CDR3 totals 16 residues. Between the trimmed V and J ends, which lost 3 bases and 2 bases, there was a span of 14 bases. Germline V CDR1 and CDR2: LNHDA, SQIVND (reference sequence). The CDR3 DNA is TGTGCCAGTAGTATGGGGGGAAGGGAAGGCAATCAGCCCCAGCATTTT. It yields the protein CASSMGGREGNQPQHF. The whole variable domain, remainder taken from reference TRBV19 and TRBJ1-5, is DGGITQSPKYLFRKEGQNVTLSCEQNLNHDAMYWYRQDPGQGLRLIYYSQIVNDFQKGDIAEGYSVSREKKESFPLTVTSAQKNPTAFYLCASSMGGREGNQPQHFGDGTRLSIL.

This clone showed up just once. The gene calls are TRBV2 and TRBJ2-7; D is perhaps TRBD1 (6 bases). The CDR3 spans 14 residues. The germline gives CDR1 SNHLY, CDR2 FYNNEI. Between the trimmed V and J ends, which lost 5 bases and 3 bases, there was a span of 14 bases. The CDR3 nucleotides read TGTGCCAGCAGTTTCACAGGGCTCGTCTACGAGCAGTACTTC. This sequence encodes CASSFTGLVYEQYF.

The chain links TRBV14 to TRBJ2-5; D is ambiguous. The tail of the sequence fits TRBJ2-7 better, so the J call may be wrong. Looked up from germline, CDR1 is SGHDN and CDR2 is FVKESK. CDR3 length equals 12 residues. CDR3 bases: TGTGCCAGCAGCCTAGCCCCCTACGAGCAGTACTTC. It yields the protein CASSLAPYEQYF.

The chain's CDR3 is CASSVGGVNPKNIQYF. The CDR3 region has the DNA TGCGCCAGCAGTGTAGGGGGAGTTAACCCCAAAAACATTCAGTACTTC. This chain uses TRBV10-1 with TRBJ2-4; D is perhaps TRBD1 (6 bases). The CDR3 is 16 residues long. Germline V gene lookup returns CDR1 WNHNN and CDR2 SYGVQD (reference sequence). V lost 4 bases to trimming and J lost 2 bases, with 15 bases between them.

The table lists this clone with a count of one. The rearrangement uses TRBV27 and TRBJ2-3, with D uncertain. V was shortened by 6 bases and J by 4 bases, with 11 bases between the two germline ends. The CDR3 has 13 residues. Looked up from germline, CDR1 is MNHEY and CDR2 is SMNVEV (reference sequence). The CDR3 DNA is TGTGCCAGCAGCGTAGCTGGCGCAGATACGCAGTATTTT. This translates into CASSVAGADTQYF.

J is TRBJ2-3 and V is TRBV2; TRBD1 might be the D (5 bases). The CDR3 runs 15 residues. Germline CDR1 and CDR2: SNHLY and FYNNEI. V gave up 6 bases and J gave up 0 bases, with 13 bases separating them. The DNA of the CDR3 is TGTGCCAGCAGGGCGACAGTCGCTAGCACAGATACGCAGTATTTT. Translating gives CASRATVASTDTQYF.

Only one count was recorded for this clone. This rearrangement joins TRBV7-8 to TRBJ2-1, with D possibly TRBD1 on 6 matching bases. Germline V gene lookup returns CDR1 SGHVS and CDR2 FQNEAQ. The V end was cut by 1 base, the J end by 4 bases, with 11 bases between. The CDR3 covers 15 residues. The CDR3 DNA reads TGTGCCAGCAGCTTAGTAGCAGGGGCATACAATGAGCAGTTCTTC. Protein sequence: CASSLVAGAYNEQFF. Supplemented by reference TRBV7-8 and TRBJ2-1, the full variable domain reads GAGVSQSPRYKVAKRGQDVALRCDPISGHVSLFWYQQALGQGPEFLTYFQNEAQLDKSGLPSDRFFAERPEGSVSTLKIQRTQQEDSAVYLCASSLVAGAYNEQFFGPGTRLTVL.

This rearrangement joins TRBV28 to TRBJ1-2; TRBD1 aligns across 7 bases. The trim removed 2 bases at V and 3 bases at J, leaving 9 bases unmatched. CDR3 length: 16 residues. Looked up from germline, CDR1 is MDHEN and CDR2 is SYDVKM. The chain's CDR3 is CASSLTFGGTDYGYTF. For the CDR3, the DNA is TGTGCCAGCAGTTTAACTTTTGGAGGGACAGACTATGGCTACACCTTC.

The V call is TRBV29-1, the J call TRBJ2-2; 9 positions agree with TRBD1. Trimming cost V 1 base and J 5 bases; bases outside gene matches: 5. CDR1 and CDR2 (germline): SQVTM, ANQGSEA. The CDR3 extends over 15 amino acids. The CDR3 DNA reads TGCAGCGTTGAAGCCGGGACAGGGTGGACCGGGGAGCTGTTTTTT. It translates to CSVEAGTGWTGELFF.

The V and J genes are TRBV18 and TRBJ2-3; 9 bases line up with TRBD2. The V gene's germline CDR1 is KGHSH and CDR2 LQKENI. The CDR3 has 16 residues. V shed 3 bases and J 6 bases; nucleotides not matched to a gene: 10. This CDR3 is CASSPGASGKADTQYF. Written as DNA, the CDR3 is TGTGCCAGCTCACCCGGCGCTAGCGGGAAGGCCGATACGCAGTATTTT.

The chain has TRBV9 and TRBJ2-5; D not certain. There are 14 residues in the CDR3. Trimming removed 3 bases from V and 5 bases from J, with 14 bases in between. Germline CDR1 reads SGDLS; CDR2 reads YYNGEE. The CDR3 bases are TGTGCCAGCAGCGCGGAGTTAGTGGCGGAGACCCAGTACTTC. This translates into CASSAELVAETQYF. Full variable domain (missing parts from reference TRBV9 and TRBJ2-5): DSGVTQTPKHLITATGQRVTLRCSPRSGDLSVYWYQQSLDQGLQFLIQYYNGEERAKGNILERFSAQQFPDLHSELNLSSLELGDSALYFCASSAELVAETQYFGPGTRLLVL.

The chain's CDR3 is CASSWGTESAEAFF. CDR3 sequence (DNA): TGTGCCAGCAGCTGGGGGACAGAAAGTGCTGAAGCTTTCTTT. The chain recombines TRBV27 with TRBJ1-1, with TRBD1 matching 7 bases. The germline CDR1 and CDR2 sequences are MNHEY and SMNVEV (reference sequence). The CDR3 totals 14 residues. The V and J ends lost 6 bases and 6 bases, in that order; junction bases with no gene match: 10.

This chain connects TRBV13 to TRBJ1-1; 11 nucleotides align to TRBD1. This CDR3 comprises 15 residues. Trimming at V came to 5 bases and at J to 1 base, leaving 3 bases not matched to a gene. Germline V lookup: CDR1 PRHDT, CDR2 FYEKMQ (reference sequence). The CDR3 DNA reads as TGTGCCAGCAGCCTCGGGACAGGGGGGAACACTGAAGCTTTCTTT. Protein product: CASSLGTGGNTEAFF.

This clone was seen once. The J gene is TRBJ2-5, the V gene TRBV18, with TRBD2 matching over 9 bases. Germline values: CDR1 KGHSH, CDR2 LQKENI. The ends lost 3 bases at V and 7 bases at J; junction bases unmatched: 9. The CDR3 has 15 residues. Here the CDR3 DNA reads TGTGCCAGCTCACCGTGGCGGGGGGGCCTCGTGACCCAGTACTTC. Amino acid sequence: CASSPWRGGLVTQYF.

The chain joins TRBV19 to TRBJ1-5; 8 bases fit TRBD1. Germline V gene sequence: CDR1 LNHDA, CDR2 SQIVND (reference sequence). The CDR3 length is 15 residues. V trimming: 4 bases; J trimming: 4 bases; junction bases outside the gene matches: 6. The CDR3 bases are TGTGCCAGTAGTACAGGACAGGGCCTGAATCAGCCCCAGCATTTT. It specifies CASSTGQGLNQPQHF. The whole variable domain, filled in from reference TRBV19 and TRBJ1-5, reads DGGITQSPKYLFRKEGQNVTLSCEQNLNHDAMYWYRQDPGQGLRLIYYSQIVNDFQKGDIAEGYSVSREKKESFPLTVTSAQKNPTAFYLCASSTGQGLNQPQHFGDGTRLSIL.

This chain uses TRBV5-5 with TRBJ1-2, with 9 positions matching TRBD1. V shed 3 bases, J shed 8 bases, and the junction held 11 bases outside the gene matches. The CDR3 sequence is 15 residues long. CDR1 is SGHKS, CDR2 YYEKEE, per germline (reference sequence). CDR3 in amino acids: CASSSNGQGMGGYTF. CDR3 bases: TGTGCCAGCAGCTCAAACGGACAGGGGATGGGGGGCTACACCTTC.

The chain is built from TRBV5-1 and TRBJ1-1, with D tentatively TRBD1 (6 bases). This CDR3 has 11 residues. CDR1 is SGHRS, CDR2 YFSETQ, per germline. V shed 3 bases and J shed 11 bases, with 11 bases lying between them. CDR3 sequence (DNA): TGCGCCAGCAGCTCACAGGGATGGGCTTTCTTT. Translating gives CASSSQGWAFF.

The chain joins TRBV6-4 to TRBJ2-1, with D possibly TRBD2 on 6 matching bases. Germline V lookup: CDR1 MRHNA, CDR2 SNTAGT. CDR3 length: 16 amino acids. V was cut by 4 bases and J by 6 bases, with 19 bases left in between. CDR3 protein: CASSAQTSPLSNEQFF. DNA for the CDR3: TGTGCCAGCAGTGCCCAAACTAGCCCGCTTTCCAATGAGCAGTTCTTC.